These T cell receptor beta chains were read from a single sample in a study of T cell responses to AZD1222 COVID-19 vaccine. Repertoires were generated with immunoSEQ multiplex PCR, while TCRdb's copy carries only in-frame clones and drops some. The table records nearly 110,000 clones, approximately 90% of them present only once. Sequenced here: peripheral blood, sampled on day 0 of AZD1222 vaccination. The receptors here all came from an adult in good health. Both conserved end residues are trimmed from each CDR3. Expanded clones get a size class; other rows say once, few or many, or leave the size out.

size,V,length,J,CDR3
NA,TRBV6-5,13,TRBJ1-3,ASSPTGSSGNTIY
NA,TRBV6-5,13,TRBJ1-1,ASSYVGRVNTEAF
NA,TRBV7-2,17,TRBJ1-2,ASSLGNRDREIFVGGYT
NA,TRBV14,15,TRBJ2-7,ASSPIWDRDRAYEQY
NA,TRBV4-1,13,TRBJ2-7,ASSQGTSVRYEQY
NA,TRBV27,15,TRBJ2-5,ASSLSRTGAPQETQY
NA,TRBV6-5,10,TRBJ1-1,ASNGGSTEAF
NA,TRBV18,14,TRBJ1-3,ASSPIIGTEGNTIY
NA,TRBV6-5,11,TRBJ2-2,ASSQTRTGELF
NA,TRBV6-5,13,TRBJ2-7,ASSSAGTGSDEQY
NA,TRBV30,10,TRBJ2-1,AWRGLAGSQF
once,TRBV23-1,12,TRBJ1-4,ATREVATNEKLF
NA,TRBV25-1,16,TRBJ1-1,ASSEYILGVSWNTEAF
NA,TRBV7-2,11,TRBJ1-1,ASRKTVNTEAF
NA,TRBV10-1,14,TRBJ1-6,ASSVARPGYNSPLH
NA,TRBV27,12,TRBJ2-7,ASSQRTSGVEQY
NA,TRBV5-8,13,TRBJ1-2,ASSTGTGLGDGYT
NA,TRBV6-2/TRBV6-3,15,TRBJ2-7,ASSSGTGGPAFLEQY
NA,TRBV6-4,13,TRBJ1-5,ASSPGAEPGQPQH
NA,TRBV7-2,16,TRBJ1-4,ASSLATLGTVSHEKLF
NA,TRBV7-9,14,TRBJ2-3,ASSLVSGSGTDTQY
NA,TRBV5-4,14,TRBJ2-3,ASSLSRGAATDTQY
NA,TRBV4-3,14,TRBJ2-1,ASSQEPGQGGNEQF
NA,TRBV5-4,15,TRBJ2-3,ASSSFSGRLRGGTQY
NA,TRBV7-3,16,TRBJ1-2,ASSPDPVSGELGYGYT
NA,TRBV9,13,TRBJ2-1,ASSVDGGRTNEQF
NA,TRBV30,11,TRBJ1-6,AYVQGWGSPLH
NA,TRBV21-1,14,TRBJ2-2,ASRGISGSNTGELF
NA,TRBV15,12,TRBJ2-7,ATRRSGATYEQY
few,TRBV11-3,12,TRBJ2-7,ASSFAGLSNEQY
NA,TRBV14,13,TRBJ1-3,ASSLRLFAGNTIY
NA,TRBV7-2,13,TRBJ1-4,ASSRSGATSEKLF
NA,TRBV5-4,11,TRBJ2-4,ASSLSGGNIQY
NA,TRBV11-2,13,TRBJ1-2,ASTLGIGTIYGYT
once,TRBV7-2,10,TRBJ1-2,ASSPSGGGYT
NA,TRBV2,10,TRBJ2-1,ASSVGVHEQF
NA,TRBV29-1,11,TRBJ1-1,SVSGRYYTEAF
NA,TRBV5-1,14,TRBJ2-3,ASSSGVGRDTDTQY
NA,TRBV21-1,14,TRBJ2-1,ASSNTSGKAYNEQF
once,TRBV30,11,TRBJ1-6,AGQGSVGSPLH
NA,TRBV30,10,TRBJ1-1,ACPQGAAEAF
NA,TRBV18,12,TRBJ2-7,ASSTQQGLDEQY
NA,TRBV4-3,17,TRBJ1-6,ASSQDRAAGGTIGSPLH